This T cell receptor (beta chain) came from a study of cytomegalovirus exposure and HLA in healthy donors. Trimming removed 7 bases from V and 7 bases from J; junction bases left unmatched: 2. The germline V gene encodes CDR1 LNHDA and CDR2 SQIVND (reference sequence). CDR3 length: 13 residues. Primers: 60 Vbeta forward and 13 Jbeta reverse. The data were produced by immunoSEQ multiplex PCR, yet TCRdb's version contains in-frame clones alone and is incomplete. The data contain approximately 170,000 clones, over 70% of them seen just once; the ten biggest clones take up roughly 1.6%. Source material: PBMCs. The TCR sequence derives from a woman between 18 and 29 years old in good health and CMV-seronegative. The chain employs TRBV19 and TRBJ2-1; 12 bases line up with TRBD2. The CDR3 loop is CASMGLAGNEQFF. CDR3 coding DNA: TGTGCCAGTATGGGACTAGCGGGTAATGAGCAGTTCTTC.